The 23 T cell receptor beta chains reported below all come from one sample, sequenced in a study of cytomegalovirus exposure and HLA in healthy donors. In the PCR, 60 Vbeta and 13 Jbeta primers were used. Clones were sequenced by immunoSEQ multiplex PCR, and TCRdb holds only the in-frame ones, with some missing. This table holds fewer than 200,000 clones, over 65% found once. Sequencing was performed on PBMCs. The receptors derive from a female donor in good health and CMV-seronegative.

This chain joins TRBV11-1 and TRBJ2-7; D is possibly TRBD2 (6 bases). CDR1 SGHAT and CDR2 FQDESV come from the germline V gene (reference sequence). The ends were cut back, 5 bases at V and 7 bases at J, with 24 bases in the middle. The CDR3 loop spans 16 amino acids. The CDR3 sequence: CASSRSTGETRGEQYF. Written as DNA, the CDR3 is TGTGCCAGCAGCCGATCGACGGGAGAGACGAGAGGGGAGCAGTACTTC.

This chain links TRBV18 with TRBJ1-3; a weak D match, TRBD1 (6 bases). V lost 6 bases and J 0 bases, leaving 12 bases between the germline ends. CDR1 and CDR2 (germline): KGHSH, LQKENI. The CDR3 has 15 amino acids. The CDR3 reads CASSEGQSSGNTIYF. DNA of the CDR3: TGTGCCAGCTCGGAAGGACAGAGCTCTGGAAACACCATATATTTT. Looking up the rest from reference TRBV18 and TRBJ1-3 gives the full variable domain: NAGVMQNPRHLVRRRGQEARLRCSPMKGHSHVYWYRQLPEEGLKFMVYLQKENIIDESGMPKERFSAEFPKEGPSILRIQQVVRGDSAAYFCASSEGQSSGNTIYFGEGSWLTVV.

For the CDR3, the DNA is TGCGCCAGCAGCCGGGATGGCGGGACTAGTATGACAGATACGCAGTATTTT. It translates to CASSRDGGTSMTDTQYF. This rearrangement joins TRBV5-1 to TRBJ2-3, with 8 bases that match TRBD2. Germline V gene lookup returns CDR1 SGHRS and CDR2 YFSETQ. CDR3 length equals 17 residues. The V segment lost 4 bases and the J segment 3 bases; nucleotides outside the gene matches: 13.

The chain couples TRBV18 to TRBJ2-2, with 7 positions matching TRBD2. The CDR3 sequence is 17 residues long. Germline assignment: CDR1 KGHSH and CDR2 LQKENI. J lost 4 bases, V lost 4 bases, and 12 bases had no gene match. This chain's CDR3 is CASSHAGSGGITGELFF. CDR3 sequence (DNA): TGTGCCAGCTCACACGCGGGATCCGGGGGGATCACCGGGGAGCTGTTTTTT.

This chain connects TRBV14 to TRBJ2-1; D is uncertain. CDR1 and CDR2 (germline): SGHDN, FVKESK. The CDR3 sequence is 13 residues long. With 1 base removed from V and 6 bases from J, the gap between germline ends came to 7 bases. The CDR3 DNA reads TGTGCCAGCAGCCAAGTAAACATCAATGAGCAGTTCTTC. This encodes CASSQVNINEQFF.

V is TRBV9 and J is TRBJ2-3, with 8 bases aligning to TRBD2. The junction had 18 bases not matched to a gene; V was cut back by 2 bases and J by 4 bases. The CDR3 contains 19 residues. Germline assignment: CDR1 SGDLS and CDR2 YYNGEE. The CDR3 spells CASSVSLQESGRRADTQYF. Here the CDR3 DNA reads TGTGCCAGCAGCGTCTCCCTGCAAGAGAGCGGGAGAAGGGCAGATACGCAGTATTTT.

The rearrangement joins TRBV4-1 to TRBJ2-7, with 9 bases lining up with TRBD1. This CDR3 is built from 18 residues. Per the germline V gene, CDR1 is MGHRA and CDR2 is YSYEKL. The V and J ends lost 1 base and 3 bases, in that order; junction bases with no gene match: 13. CDR3 residues: CASSQAQLSGTGLYEQYF. The DNA of the CDR3 is TGCGCCAGCAGCCAAGCCCAACTGTCCGGGACAGGGCTCTACGAGCAGTACTTC.

This rearrangement joins TRBV27 to TRBJ1-1, with D possibly being TRBD1 (5 bases). The CDR3 length is 14 residues. The V gene's germline CDR1 is MNHEY and CDR2 SMNVEV (reference sequence). Trimming cost V 5 bases and J 6 bases, with 16 bases left between them. The CDR3 bases are TGTGCCAGCAGTGCCCCAGCGGGGGTTGCTGAAGCTTTCTTT. Its protein product is CASSAPAGVAEAFF.

V usage is TRBV28 and J usage is TRBJ1-2, with 10 bases aligning to TRBD1. The junction had 7 bases not matched to a gene; V was cut back by 5 bases and J by 7 bases. Germline values: CDR1 MDHEN, CDR2 SYDVKM. This CDR3 has 14 amino acids. CDR3: CASSMTGGAGGYTF. The CDR3 DNA sequence: TGTGCCAGCAGTATGACAGGGGGCGCGGGTGGCTACACCTTC.

This sequence joins TRBV29-1 and TRBJ2-7; TRBD1 is a possible D gene (5 bases). V lost 1 base and J 5 bases, leaving 12 bases between the germline ends. From germline, CDR1 is SQVTM and CDR2 ANQGSEA. The CDR3 totals 13 residues. The CDR3 is CSVEGQGSHEQYF. The CDR3, as DNA: TGCAGCGTTGAAGGGCAGGGTAGCCACGAGCAGTACTTC.

This clone was observed a single time. The chain uses TRBV10-1 and TRBJ2-5; 10 bases align to TRBD2. CDR3 size: 15 residues. The V gene's germline CDR1 is WNHNN and CDR2 SYGVQD (reference sequence). V dropped 8 bases and J dropped 5; count of bases not matched to a gene: 11. The DNA of the CDR3 is TGCGCCAGCTTCGGGACTAGCGTAAGGCGGGAGACCCAGTACTTC. As protein: CASFGTSVRRETQYF.

This sequence joins TRBV4-2 and TRBJ1-1; no firm D call. In germline, CDR1 is LGHNA, CDR2 YNFKEQ. V lost 1 base and J lost 1, with 16 bases in between. The CDR3 sequence is 17 residues long. The DNA of the CDR3 is TGTGCCAGCAGCCAAGCTGTCGGCGGGCAGCCGAACACTGAAGCTTTCTTT. Protein product: CASSQAVGGQPNTEAFF.

The chain carries TRBV10-3 and TRBJ1-3, with 8 bases lining up with TRBD1. Looked up from germline, CDR1 is ENHRY and CDR2 is SYGVKD. With V trimmed by 6 bases and J by 4 bases, 8 bases remained unmatched. The CDR3 runs 15 residues. The CDR3 region is CAISARQGSGNTIYF. The DNA for the CDR3 is TGTGCCATCAGCGCTCGACAGGGGAGCGGAAACACCATATATTTT.

The rearrangement uses TRBV7-8 and TRBJ2-2; possibly TRBD1 for D (7 bases). The V gene's germline CDR1 is SGHVS and CDR2 FQNEAQ. V lost 1 base, J lost 6 bases, and 21 bases lay in between. This CDR3 contains 18 residues. In DNA form, the CDR3 reads TGTGCCAGCAGCTTAGATGGCTCAGGGGCAGGGGGGCCCGGGGAGCTGTTTTTT. It is translated as CASSLDGSGAGGPGELFF.

The chain has TRBV21-1 and TRBJ1-1; the table's D call of TRBD1 was not tested on the DNA. TRBV21-1 constitutes a pseudogene. This CDR3 is 13 amino acids long. The CDR3 protein is CAKVCRADTEAFF. CDR3 bases: TGTGCCAAGGTTTGCAGGGCGGACACTGAAGCTTTCTTT.

This clone was counted a single time. As DNA, the CDR3 is TGTGCCACCAGCAGAGAATACAGGGTACTTTTCTTT. Amino acid sequence: CATSREYRVLFF. The chain combines TRBV15 with TRBJ1-1; D may be TRBD1 (6 bases). Germline lookup yields CDR1 LNHNV and CDR2 YYDKDF (reference sequence). The CDR3 extends over 12 amino acids. V was clipped by 0 bases and J by 13 bases, with 12 bases between them. Combining the CDR3 with reference TRBV15 and TRBJ1-1 gives the whole variable domain DAMVIQNPRYQVTQFGKPVTLSCSQTLNHNVMYWYQQKSSQAPKLLFHYYDKDFNNEADTPDNFQSRRPNTSFCFLDIRSPGLGDTAMYLCATSREYRVLFFGQGTRLTVV.

This clone was detected only a few times. V gene TRBV7-9 combines with J gene TRBJ1-1; TRBD1 is a possible D gene (6 bases). The germline V gene has CDR1 SEHNR and CDR2 FQNEAQ (reference sequence). V was pared by 5 bases and J by 5 bases, with 18 bases between. CDR3 length equals 15 residues. This CDR3 reads CASSRSSRGRTEAFF. The CDR3 DNA reads TGTGCCAGCAGCCGATCGTCCAGGGGACGGACTGAAGCTTTCTTT.

A remark on this clone: The junction and the germline gene differ at one end; a read error may be behind it. V is TRBV5-4 and J is TRBJ2-6, with a weak D call TRBD1 (5 bases). Germline CDR1 is SGHNT and CDR2 is YYREEE (reference sequence). CDR3 length: 17 amino acids. CDR3 region: CASSLDGRSSGANGLTF. CDR3 DNA: TGTGCCAGCAGCTTGGATGGTCGTAGCTCTGGGGCCAACGGCCTGACTTTC.

In this sample, this clone turned up a few times. The chain is built from TRBV14 and TRBJ2-5; TRBD2 aligns across 10 bases. The CDR3 loop spans 15 amino acids. CDR1 is SGHDN, CDR2 FVKESK, per germline. V lost 7 bases to trimming and J lost 2 bases; unmatched junction nucleotides: 7. As DNA, the CDR3 is TGTGCCAGCACCTTACTAGCGGGGCCTCAAGAGACCCAGTACTTC. Its protein is CASTLLAGPQETQYF.

The chain is built from TRBV2 and TRBJ1-2; D call uncertain. Germline lookup yields CDR1 SNHLY and CDR2 FYNNEI. V was pared by 5 bases and J by 6 bases, with 22 bases between. This CDR3 is built from 16 residues. DNA for the CDR3: TGTGCCAGCAGTCCAGAGCCACGGTCCGGAGGCGATGGCTACACCTTC. This translates into CASSPEPRSGGDGYTF.

This chain uses TRBV5-4 with TRBJ2-3, with TRBD2 matching 7 bases. The CDR3 runs to 16 residues. Germline V gives CDR1 SGHNT, CDR2 YYREEE (reference sequence). J was trimmed by 0 bases and V by 7 bases; bases with no gene match: 11. The CDR3 nucleotides read TGTGCCAGCCTCCCGCGGGCGGGAGCCAGCACAGATACGCAGTATTTT. It encodes CASLPRAGASTDTQYF.

The chain carries TRBV7-9 and TRBJ2-5; 8 bases line up with TRBD2. The germline CDR1 and CDR2 sequences are SEHNR and FQNEAQ (reference sequence). The length of the CDR3 is 15 residues. Germline trimming cut 2 bases from V and 6 bases from J; bases unmatched to any gene: 8. This chain's CDR3 is CASSLWPGRAKTQYF. The CDR3 nucleotides are TGTGCCAGCAGCTTATGGCCCGGGAGGGCGAAGACCCAGTACTTC.

The genes are TRBV5-1 and TRBJ2-5, with D tentatively TRBD2 (6 bases). The CDR3 covers 13 residues. V dropped 4 bases and J dropped 1 base, with 8 bases sitting between them. Germline-derived CDR1 and CDR2 are SGHRS and YFSETQ. The CDR3 protein is CASSRSGQETQYF. The CDR3 DNA sequence: TGCGCCAGCAGCCGTAGCGGCCAAGAGACCCAGTACTTC.